This passage covers 5 T cell receptor beta chains from one sample sequenced in a study of T cell changes during pregnancy in multiple sclerosis (dated by TCRdb to between 2018 and 2021). Libraries were made using the immunoSEQ multiplex PCR assay. The clones in this table, taken by TCRdb from immuneACCESS, are in-frame only. Not every clone is retained; where verified, under half of the shortfall comes from an unresolved V gene, and the cause of the rest is unknown. This sample has around 40,000 clones in its table, and 92% of those were observed once. 20% to 30% of the sample goes to the ten largest clones. The material sequenced was CD8+ T cells from peripheral blood mononuclear cells, taken before pregnancy. Receptors were obtained from a female donor with multiple sclerosis, enrolled in a pregnancy study.

CDR3 in amino acids: CASSGDSSEAFF. The DNA of the CDR3 is TGTGCCAGCAGCGGGGACAGCTCTGAAGCTTTCTTT. The V and J genes are TRBV2 and TRBJ1-1; 7 nucleotides line up with TRBD1. The CDR3 sequence is 12 residues long. Trimming at V came to 6 bases and at J to 6 bases, leaving 4 bases not matched to a gene. CDR1 is SNHLY and CDR2 is FYNNEI in the germline V gene.

This clone was seen once. The chain employs TRBV30 and TRBJ2-7, with 7 bases lining up with TRBD1. The CDR3 contains 14 residues. V shed 4 bases and J 3 bases; nucleotides not matched to a gene: 9. Per germline, CDR1 GTSNPN and CDR2 SVGIG (reference sequence). The CDR3 here is CAWNVQGFRYEQYF. CDR3 DNA: TGTGCCTGGAACGTACAGGGGTTTCGCTACGAGCAGTACTTC. Looking up the rest from reference TRBV30 and TRBJ2-7 gives the full variable domain: SQTIHQWPATLVQPVGSPLSLECTVEGTSNPNLYWYRQAAGRGLQLLFYSVGIGQISSEVPQNLSASRPQDRQFILSSKKLLLSDSGFYLCAWNVQGFRYEQYFGPGTRLTVT.

The chain has TRBV7-3 and TRBJ2-5; TRBD1 matches 9 bases. The CDR3 spans 15 residues. The germline CDR1 and CDR2 sequences are SGHTA and FQGTGA. With 5 bases clipped from V and 4 bases from J, the junction kept 8 bases outside the gene matches. Here the CDR3 reads CASSPTGGLAETQYF. The DNA of the CDR3 is TGTGCCAGCAGCCCCACAGGGGGCTTAGCAGAGACCCAGTACTTC.

The chain combines TRBV7-3 with TRBJ2-3; possible D gene TRBD2, 6 bases. Germline V gives CDR1 SGHTA, CDR2 FQGTGA. The germline V and J ends were trimmed by 5 bases and 1 base, with 16 bases remaining between them. The CDR3 covers 16 residues. The CDR3 spells CASSPLTSSRTDTQYF. DNA for the CDR3: TGTGCCAGCAGCCCCCTCACTAGCTCTCGCACAGATACGCAGTATTTT. Full variable domain (missing parts from reference TRBV7-3 and TRBJ2-3): GAGVSQTPSNKVTEKGKYVELRCDPISGHTALYWYRQSLGQGPEFLIYFQGTGAADDSGLPNDRFFAVRPEGSVSTLKIQRTERGDSAVYLCASSPLTSSRTDTQYFGPGTRLTVL.

The V call is TRBV7-9, the J call TRBJ2-7, with a weak D call TRBD1 (5 bases). This CDR3 region has 13 residues. V gave up 5 bases and J gave up 1 base, with 9 bases separating them. CDR1 is SEHNR and CDR2 is FQNEAQ in the germline V gene (reference sequence). The DNA for the CDR3 is TGTGCCAGCAGCGAAGACAGTTCCTACGAGCAGTACTTC. As protein: CASSEDSSYEQYF.